Listed below are T cell receptor beta chains from one sample, sequenced in a study of CD8+CD57+ T cells in acquired aplastic anemia. From the reads, TCRdb called clonotypes with MiXCR, one entry per CDR3 protein. The sample yields tens of thousands of distinct CDR3 sequences, under 50% seen once. The sequenced sample was sorted CD4+, CD8+, or CD8+CD57+ T cells (not recorded which) from PBMCs. The receptors come from a human donor in good health, serving as a control. Each CDR3 is given with its conserved first and last residue. Each record gives: D gene, clone size, V gene, J gene, CDR3 DNA, CDR3 protein. A D gene is named only where the DNA matches it firmly. Size is omitted from some rows. Given values are once, few, many or a class for expanded clones.

d_call: NA
clone_size: NA
v_call: TRBV25-1
j_call: TRBJ1-4
cdr3_nt: TGTGCCAGCAGAAGAAGTACTAATGAAAAACTGTTTTTT
cdr3_aa: CASRRSTNEKLFF

d_call: NA
clone_size: NA
v_call: TRBV20-1
j_call: TRBJ1-6
cdr3_nt: TGCAGTGCTAGAGAACCGCGATGGACGAACAGCAATTCACCCCTCCACTTT
cdr3_aa: CSAREPRWTNSNSPLHF

d_call: NA
clone_size: NA
v_call: TRBV7-9
j_call: TRBJ1-2
cdr3_nt: TGTGCCAGCAGCTTACAGAAAAACTATGGCTACACCTTC
cdr3_aa: CASSLQKNYGYTF

d_call: NA
clone_size: NA
v_call: TRBV7-3
j_call: TRBJ2-7
cdr3_nt: TGTGCCAGCAGCTTAGTCAGGCCGAACTACGAGCAGTACTTC
cdr3_aa: CASSLVRPNYEQYF

d_call: NA
clone_size: NA
v_call: TRBV29-1
j_call: TRBJ2-1
cdr3_nt: TGCAGCGTTGTTGAGGGGGGGCGGGGCTTCTACAATGAGCAGTTCTTC
cdr3_aa: CSVVEGGRGFYNEQFF

d_call: NA
clone_size: NA
v_call: TRBV15
j_call: TRBJ1-1
cdr3_nt: TGTGCCACCAGCAGAGCAGGGGCGATGAGGACTGAAGCTTTCTTT
cdr3_aa: CATSRAGAMRTEAFF

d_call: NA
clone_size: NA
v_call: TRBV10-3
j_call: TRBJ2-7
cdr3_nt: TGTGCCATCAGCCAGGACTACGAGCAGTACTTC
cdr3_aa: CAISQDYEQYF

d_call: TRBD1
clone_size: few
v_call: TRBV7-3
j_call: TRBJ2-7
cdr3_nt: TGTGCCAGCAGCCAGGGACAGGGTTCCTACGAGCAGTACTTC
cdr3_aa: CASSQGQGSYEQYF

d_call: NA
clone_size: few
v_call: TRBV9
j_call: TRBJ1-1
cdr3_nt: TGTGCCAGCGGCTCCTGGGGGGAGAACACTGAAGCTTTCTTT
cdr3_aa: CASGSWGENTEAFF

d_call: TRBD2
clone_size: once
v_call: TRBV10-3
j_call: TRBJ2-2
cdr3_nt: TGTGCCATCAGTGACTCTAGCGGGGGAAACGGGGAGCTGTTTTTT
cdr3_aa: CAISDSSGGNGELFF

d_call: NA
clone_size: many
v_call: TRBV4-1
j_call: TRBJ2-5
cdr3_nt: TGCGCCAGCAGCCAAGAGGTTGAGTTCCAAGAGACCCAGTACTTC
cdr3_aa: CASSQEVEFQETQYF

d_call: NA
clone_size: NA
v_call: TRBV11-2
j_call: TRBJ1-1
cdr3_nt: TGTGCCAGCAGCTTAGTGGGGGGAGGCACTGAAGCTTTCTTT
cdr3_aa: CASSLVGGGTEAFF

d_call: NA
clone_size: NA
v_call: TRBV10-1
j_call: TRBJ2-7
cdr3_nt: TGCGCCAGCAGTCCCAGACTAGCCTACGAGCAGTACTTC
cdr3_aa: CASSPRLAYEQYF

d_call: NA
clone_size: many
v_call: TRBV20-1
j_call: TRBJ1-1
cdr3_nt: TGCAGTGCTAGGCAGGGGAGTGAAGCTTTCTTT
cdr3_aa: CSARQGSEAFF

d_call: TRBD1
clone_size: few
v_call: TRBV12-3/TRBV12-4
j_call: TRBJ1-1
cdr3_nt: TGTGCCAGCAGTCCAACACAGGGGGCGGACACTGAAGCTTTCTTT
cdr3_aa: CASSPTQGADTEAFF

d_call: TRBD2
clone_size: few
v_call: TRBV12-3/TRBV12-4
j_call: TRBJ2-3
cdr3_nt: TGTGCCAGCAGTAAAAGACTAGCAGCCGATACGCAGTATTTT
cdr3_aa: CASSKRLAADTQYF

d_call: NA
clone_size: many
v_call: TRBV20-1
j_call: TRBJ2-5
cdr3_nt: TGCAGTGCTAGAGATATGGTGAGCCAAGAGACCCAGTACTTC
cdr3_aa: CSARDMVSQETQYF

d_call: NA
clone_size: many
v_call: TRBV20-1
j_call: TRBJ2-7
cdr3_nt: TGCAGTGCTACAGATCTCGGTAGCGAGCAGTACTTC
cdr3_aa: CSATDLGSEQYF

d_call: NA
clone_size: NA
v_call: TRBV20-1
j_call: TRBJ1-2
cdr3_nt: TGCAGTGCTAGGCTAGGGTCCGACTATGGCTACACCTTC
cdr3_aa: CSARLGSDYGYTF

d_call: NA
clone_size: many
v_call: TRBV5-5
j_call: TRBJ2-1
cdr3_nt: TGTGCCAGCAGCTTCGGTGTTAATGAGCAGTTCTTC
cdr3_aa: CASSFGVNEQFF

d_call: NA
clone_size: many
v_call: TRBV12-3/TRBV12-4
j_call: TRBJ1-1
cdr3_nt: TGTGCCAGCAGTTTTTCAGGGAACAGTGAAGCTTTCTTT
cdr3_aa: CASSFSGNSEAFF

d_call: NA
clone_size: NA
v_call: TRBV6-5
j_call: TRBJ1-4
cdr3_nt: TGTGCCAGCAGTTACTCTCGGGCAGGGGAAAAACTGTTTTTT
cdr3_aa: CASSYSRAGEKLFF

d_call: TRBD1
clone_size: NA
v_call: TRBV25-1
j_call: TRBJ1-3
cdr3_nt: TGTGCCAGCAGTGATGGACAGGGGGCAACAAACACCATATATTTT
cdr3_aa: CASSDGQGATNTIYF

d_call: NA
clone_size: NA
v_call: TRBV10-3
j_call: TRBJ1-2
cdr3_nt: TGTGCCATCAGGGAACAGGGACCAAACTATGGCTACACCTTC
cdr3_aa: CAIREQGPNYGYTF

d_call: NA
clone_size: NA
v_call: TRBV19
j_call: TRBJ1-2
cdr3_nt: TGTGCCAGTAGTATCTGGCAGGGCAAGGGCTACACCTTC
cdr3_aa: CASSIWQGKGYTF

d_call: NA
clone_size: many
v_call: TRBV10-3
j_call: TRBJ1-5
cdr3_nt: TGTGCCATCAGGGGAGACAATCAGCCCCAGCATTTT
cdr3_aa: CAIRGDNQPQHF

d_call: NA
clone_size: NA
v_call: TRBV15
j_call: TRBJ2-3
cdr3_nt: TGTGCCACCAGCAGAGCTCCGGGACTTGCCACAGATACGCAGTATTTT
cdr3_aa: CATSRAPGLATDTQYF

d_call: NA
clone_size: many
v_call: TRBV5-1
j_call: TRBJ2-7
cdr3_nt: TGCGCCAGCAGCTTGGCGGGGGCCGACGAGCAGTACTTC
cdr3_aa: CASSLAGADEQYF

d_call: NA
clone_size: NA
v_call: TRBV12-3/TRBV12-4
j_call: TRBJ2-3
cdr3_nt: TGTGCCAGCAGTTCAATCTTAGGGAGGGGGGAGTATTTT
cdr3_aa: CASSSILGRGEYF

d_call: NA
clone_size: many
v_call: TRBV24-1
j_call: TRBJ1-2
cdr3_nt: TGTGCCACCAGTGATTTAAACGGCTACACCTTC
cdr3_aa: CATSDLNGYTF

d_call: TRBD2
clone_size: many
v_call: TRBV10-3
j_call: TRBJ2-3
cdr3_nt: TGTGCCATCAACGAGCGGGAGGGGCCCGATACGCAGTATTTT
cdr3_aa: CAINEREGPDTQYF

d_call: NA
clone_size: NA
v_call: TRBV9
j_call: TRBJ2-5
cdr3_nt: TGTGCCAGCAGCTCCTCCCCTGGGTCAGGAGAGACCCAGTACTTC
cdr3_aa: CASSSSPGSGETQYF

d_call: NA
clone_size: many
v_call: TRBV25-1
j_call: TRBJ2-3
cdr3_nt: TGTGCCAGCAGCCCGACTTCGGCAGATACGCAGTATTTT
cdr3_aa: CASSPTSADTQYF

d_call: TRBD2
clone_size: NA
v_call: TRBV24-1
j_call: TRBJ2-3
cdr3_nt: TGTGCCACCACCGGTAGCGGGGACCCAACAGATACGCAGTATTTT
cdr3_aa: CATTGSGDPTDTQYF

d_call: NA
clone_size: many
v_call: TRBV13
j_call: TRBJ1-6
cdr3_nt: TGTGCCAGCAGCTTAGGGGTTAGGGCCGTTCATAATTCACCCCTCCACTTT
cdr3_aa: CASSLGVRAVHNSPLHF

d_call: TRBD2
clone_size: NA
v_call: TRBV20-1
j_call: TRBJ2-1
cdr3_nt: TGCACTGCTAGAGGGACCGCGGGGGATGAGCAGTTCTTC
cdr3_aa: CTARGTAGDEQFF

d_call: NA
clone_size: NA
v_call: TRBV15
j_call: TRBJ1-2
cdr3_nt: TGTGCCACCAGCAGAGCGGGGGCCGACAGTAGTGGCTACACCTTC
cdr3_aa: CATSRAGADSSGYTF

d_call: NA
clone_size: NA
v_call: TRBV29-1
j_call: TRBJ1-2
cdr3_nt: TGCAGCGTTGTTAGGACGGACTATGGCTACACCTTC
cdr3_aa: CSVVRTDYGYTF

d_call: NA
clone_size: many
v_call: TRBV7-9
j_call: TRBJ2-7
cdr3_nt: TGTGCCAGCAGCTCCCGGGACGGGTCCTACGAGCAGTACTTC
cdr3_aa: CASSSRDGSYEQYF

d_call: NA
clone_size: many
v_call: TRBV5-1
j_call: TRBJ1-1
cdr3_nt: TGCGCCAGCAGCACTACCAGAGAAGTGAACACTGAAGCTTTCTTT
cdr3_aa: CASSTTREVNTEAFF

d_call: NA
clone_size: NA
v_call: TRBV25-1
j_call: TRBJ2-7
cdr3_nt: TGTGCCAGCAGTGAGGATCAGGGGTTCTCCTACGAGCAGTACTTC
cdr3_aa: CASSEDQGFSYEQYF

d_call: NA
clone_size: NA
v_call: TRBV6-4
j_call: TRBJ2-1
cdr3_nt: TGTGCCAGCAGTGACTCCGGGGGCGGGGATGAGCAGTTCTTC
cdr3_aa: CASSDSGGGDEQFF

d_call: NA
clone_size: NA
v_call: TRBV6-1
j_call: TRBJ1-6
cdr3_nt: TGTGCCAGCAGTAGACAGGATGTCTATAATTCACCCCTCCACTTT
cdr3_aa: CASSRQDVYNSPLHF

d_call: NA
clone_size: NA
v_call: TRBV25-1
j_call: TRBJ2-1
cdr3_nt: TGTGCCAGCAGCTTCCGGATTTCACGTGAGCAGTTCTTC
cdr3_aa: CASSFRISREQFF

d_call: NA
clone_size: NA
v_call: TRBV20-1
j_call: TRBJ1-6
cdr3_nt: TGCAGTGCGCGAGGGGACTCACCCCTCCACTTT
cdr3_aa: CSARGDSPLHF

d_call: NA
clone_size: few
v_call: TRBV3-1
j_call: TRBJ2-3
cdr3_nt: TGTGCCAGCCTAGGCCCAGCCGCAGATACGCAGTATTTT
cdr3_aa: CASLGPAADTQYF

d_call: TRBD1
clone_size: NA
v_call: TRBV7-3
j_call: TRBJ1-2
cdr3_nt: TGTGCCAGCAGCTTAACGGGGACAGGGGTGGTTGGCTACACCTTC
cdr3_aa: CASSLTGTGVVGYTF

d_call: TRBD2
clone_size: NA
v_call: TRBV25-1
j_call: TRBJ2-3
cdr3_nt: TGTGCCAGCAGCTTCAGACTAGCGGGGGGTTCAGATACGCAGTATTTT
cdr3_aa: CASSFRLAGGSDTQYF

d_call: TRBD2
clone_size: once
v_call: TRBV11-2
j_call: TRBJ2-1
cdr3_nt: TGTGCCAGCAGGTTAACTGGCGGGAGTATCTACAATGAGCAGTTCTTC
cdr3_aa: CASRLTGGSIYNEQFF

d_call: NA
clone_size: NA
v_call: TRBV10-3
j_call: TRBJ1-5
cdr3_nt: TGTGCCATCAGTGGCCCGGACCTGAGTCAGCCCCAGCATTTT
cdr3_aa: CAISGPDLSQPQHF

d_call: NA
clone_size: many
v_call: TRBV24-1
j_call: TRBJ2-1
cdr3_nt: TGTGCCACCAGTGATGACTCGGACGAGAATGGCAATGAGCAGTTCTTC
cdr3_aa: CATSDDSDENGNEQFF

d_call: TRBD2
clone_size: NA
v_call: TRBV12-3/TRBV12-4
j_call: TRBJ2-1
cdr3_nt: TGTGCCAGCAGTCCCCGGGGGAGCGGGGACCTCTACAATGAGCAGTTCTTC
cdr3_aa: CASSPRGSGDLYNEQFF

d_call: TRBD2
clone_size: NA
v_call: TRBV3-1
j_call: TRBJ2-7
cdr3_nt: TGTGCCAGCAGCCGACTGGGACTACCGAACTCCTACGAGCAGTACTTC
cdr3_aa: CASSRLGLPNSYEQYF

d_call: TRBD2
clone_size: NA
v_call: TRBV5-1
j_call: TRBJ2-1
cdr3_nt: TGCGCCAGCAGCTTGGTGGTAGCGGGGGGGTACAATGAGCAGTTCTTC
cdr3_aa: CASSLVVAGGYNEQFF

d_call: TRBD1
clone_size: NA
v_call: TRBV19
j_call: TRBJ1-1
cdr3_nt: TGTGCCAGTACCCCCAGGGGGTATGACACTGAAGCTTTCTTT
cdr3_aa: CASTPRGYDTEAFF

d_call: NA
clone_size: NA
v_call: TRBV25-1
j_call: TRBJ1-5
cdr3_nt: TGTGCCAGCAGTGATACTAAGAATGGGGGCAGGGACCCCAATCAGCCCCAGCATTTT
cdr3_aa: CASSDTKNGGRDPNQPQHF

d_call: NA
clone_size: NA
v_call: TRBV12-3/TRBV12-4
j_call: TRBJ2-5
cdr3_nt: TGTGCCAGCAGTTCCTACCTCACCGAACGCCAAGAGACCCAGTACTTC
cdr3_aa: CASSSYLTERQETQYF